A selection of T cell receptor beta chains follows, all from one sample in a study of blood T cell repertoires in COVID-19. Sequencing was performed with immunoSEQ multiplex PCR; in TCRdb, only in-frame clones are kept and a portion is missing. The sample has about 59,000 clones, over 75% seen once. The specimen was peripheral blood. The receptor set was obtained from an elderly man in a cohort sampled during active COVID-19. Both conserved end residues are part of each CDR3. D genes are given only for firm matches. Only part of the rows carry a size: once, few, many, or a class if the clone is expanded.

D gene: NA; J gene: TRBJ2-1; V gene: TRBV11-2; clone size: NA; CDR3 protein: CASSPHEYNEQFF; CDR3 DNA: TGTGCCAGCAGCCCCCACGAGTACAATGAGCAGTTCTTC
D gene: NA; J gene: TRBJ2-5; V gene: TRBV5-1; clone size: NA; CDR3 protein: CASGQIGETQYF; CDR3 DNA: TGCGCCAGCGGACAAATAGGGGAGACCCAGTACTTC
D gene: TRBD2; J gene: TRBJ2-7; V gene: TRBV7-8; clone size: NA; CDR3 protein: CASSLALTSVYEQYF; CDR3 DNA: TGTGCCAGCAGCTTAGCTCTAACTAGCGTCTACGAGCAGTACTTC
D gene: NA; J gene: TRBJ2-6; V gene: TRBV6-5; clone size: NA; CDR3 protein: CASSLRYSGANVLTF; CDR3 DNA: TGTGCCAGCAGTCTCCGGTACTCTGGGGCCAACGTCCTGACTTTC
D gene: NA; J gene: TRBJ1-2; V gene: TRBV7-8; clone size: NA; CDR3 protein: CATAGGGRYGYTF; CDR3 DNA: TGTGCCACCGCGGGGGGAGGGAGGTATGGCTACACCTTC
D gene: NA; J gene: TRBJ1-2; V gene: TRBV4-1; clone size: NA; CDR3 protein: CASSQEGDRTGYGYTF; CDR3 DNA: TGCGCCAGCAGCCAAGAAGGAGACAGGACTGGCTATGGCTACACCTTC
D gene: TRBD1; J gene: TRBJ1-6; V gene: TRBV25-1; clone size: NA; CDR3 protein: CASSDTGGVSHNSPLHF; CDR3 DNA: TGTGCCAGCAGTGACACAGGGGGCGTAAGTCATAATTCACCCCTCCACTTT
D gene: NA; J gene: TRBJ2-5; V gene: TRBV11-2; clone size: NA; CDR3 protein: CASSFRAGGETQYF; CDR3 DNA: TGTGCCAGCAGTTTTCGCGCAGGAGGAGAGACCCAGTACTTC
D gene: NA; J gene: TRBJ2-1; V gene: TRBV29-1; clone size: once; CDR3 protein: CSVEGGEVSYNEQFF; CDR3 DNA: TGCAGCGTTGAAGGTGGGGAGGTCTCCTACAATGAGCAGTTCTTC
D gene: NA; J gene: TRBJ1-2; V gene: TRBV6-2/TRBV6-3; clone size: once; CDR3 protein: CASSYSGNYGYTF; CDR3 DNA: TGTGCCAGCAGTTATTCAGGGAACTATGGCTACACCTTC
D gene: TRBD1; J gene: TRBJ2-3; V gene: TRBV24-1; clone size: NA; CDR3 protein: CATSDSGQGAGTQYF; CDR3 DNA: TGTGCCACCAGTGACTCGGGACAGGGGGCAGGTACGCAGTATTTT
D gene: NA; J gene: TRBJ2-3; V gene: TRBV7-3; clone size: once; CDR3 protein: CASSPGAQGRTDTQYF; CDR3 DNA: TGTGCCAGCAGCCCAGGGGCACAGGGCCGAACAGATACGCAGTATTTT
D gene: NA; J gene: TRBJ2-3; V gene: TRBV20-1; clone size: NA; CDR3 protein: CSASGWQGRRDTQYF; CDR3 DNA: TGCAGTGCTAGTGGGTGGCAGGGGAGAAGGGATACGCAGTATTTT
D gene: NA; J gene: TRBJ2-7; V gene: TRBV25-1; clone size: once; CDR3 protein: CASSEDSWAIDEQYF; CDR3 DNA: TGTGCCAGCAGTGAAGATTCTTGGGCTATTGACGAGCAGTACTTC